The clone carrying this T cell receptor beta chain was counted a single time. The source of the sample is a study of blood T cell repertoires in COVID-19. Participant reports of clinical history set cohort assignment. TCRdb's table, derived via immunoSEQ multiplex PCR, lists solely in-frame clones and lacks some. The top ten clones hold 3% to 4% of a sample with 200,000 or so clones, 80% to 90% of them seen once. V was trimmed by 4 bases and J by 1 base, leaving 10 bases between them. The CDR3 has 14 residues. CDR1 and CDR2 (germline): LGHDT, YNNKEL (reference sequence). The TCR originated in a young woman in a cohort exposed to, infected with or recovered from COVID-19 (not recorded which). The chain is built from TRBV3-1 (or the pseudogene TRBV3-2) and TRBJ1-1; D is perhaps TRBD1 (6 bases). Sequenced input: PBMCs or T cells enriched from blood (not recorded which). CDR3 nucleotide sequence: TGTGCCAGCAGCCGCACAGGGACGAACACTGAAGCTTTCTTT. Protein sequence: CASSRTGTNTEAFF.